Below, one T cell receptor beta chain is given with its context. What it recognizes is unknown. The sample belongs to a study of T cell responses to AZD1222 COVID-19 vaccine. Germline V gene lookup returns CDR1 SGHAT and CDR2 FQNNGV. The CDR3 contains 15 residues. V was trimmed by 5 bases and J by 2 bases, leaving 16 bases between them. Sequencing was performed with immunoSEQ multiplex PCR; in TCRdb, only in-frame clones are kept and a portion is missing. This table holds tens of thousands of clones, 86% found once. Study-wide findings and caveats: Close to half of all spike-specific TCRs reportedly target regions of the variants that are unmutated. It should be noted that donors were predominantly white British and more often female, and clonal diversity was possibly underestimated.

This specimen was peripheral blood, taken 28 days after the second AZD1222 dose. This clonotype was obtained from an adult who received the AZD1222 COVID-19 vaccine. The V and J genes are TRBV11-2 and TRBJ2-7; no clear D gene. CDR3 region: CASSTQRGATYEQYF. The CDR3 bases are TGTGCCAGCAGCACCCAGCGTGGCGCTACCTACGAGCAGTACTTC.